This T cell receptor beta chain was captured by sequencing in a study of cytomegalovirus exposure and HLA in healthy donors. The PCR contained 60 Vbeta and 13 Jbeta primers. Method: immunoSEQ multiplex PCR; TCRdb's copy keeps in-frame clones and lacks some. The sample carries tens of thousands of clones, approximately 80% recorded once. Study-level findings and limits: The study recorded 164 TCR beta chains that were cytomegalovirus-associated.

Worth noting for this clone: The antigen remains undetermined.

V was pared by 6 bases and J by 5 bases, with 19 bases between. CDR3 size: 15 residues. Germline values: CDR1 MNHEY, CDR2 SVGAGI. The source material was PBMCs. The V and J genes are TRBV6-5 and TRBJ1-1; a weak D match, TRBD1 (5 bases). This receptor was obtained from a woman aged 30 to 39 in good health and CMV-seronegative. CDR3 sequence reads: CASRNLRAPGTEAFF. CDR3 sequence (DNA): TGTGCCAGCAGAAACCTCCGGGCCCCAGGGACTGAAGCTTTCTTT.